The 10 T cell receptor beta chains listed next were all sequenced from one sample in a study of OX40 agonist ivuxolimab in advanced cancers. Libraries were prepared by immunoSEQ multiplex PCR; TCRdb keeps only in-frame clonotypes and omits some of them. The table records tens of thousands of clones, approximately 94% of them present only once. Material: CD4+ or CD8+ T cells sorted from blood, obtained in a trial of the OX40 agonist ivuxolimab. These receptors all come from an adult with an advanced solid tumor such as melanoma, head and neck, liver or kidney cancer.

The chain uses TRBV14 and TRBJ2-3; no firm D call. The CDR3 loop spans 15 amino acids. Germline lookup yields CDR1 SGHDN and CDR2 FVKESK. V was shortened by 2 bases and J by 5 bases, with 14 bases between the two germline ends. The CDR3 nucleotides are TGTGCCAGCAGCCAAAAGGCTCTCGACCGAGATACGCAGTATTTT. This translates into CASSQKALDRDTQYF.

This clone was found once. The chain joins TRBV27 to TRBJ2-7; perhaps TRBD1 as D (5 bases). The CDR3 has 15 residues. Trimming stripped 1 base from V and 2 bases from J, with 12 bases between. CDR1 and CDR2 (germline): MNHEY, SMNVEV (reference sequence). The CDR3 here is CASSLFLAGPYEQYF. The CDR3 DNA reads as TGTGCCAGCAGTTTATTTCTGGCAGGGCCCTACGAGCAGTACTTC.

V gene TRBV6-5 combines with J gene TRBJ2-7, with TRBD2 identical over 11 bases. CDR1 and CDR2 (germline): MNHEY, SVGAGI. The CDR3 runs 15 residues. Losses at the gene ends were 0 bases for V and 2 bases for J; bases not matched to a gene: 0. The CDR3 here is CASSYSTSGAYEQYF. CDR3 nucleotide sequence: TGTGCCAGCAGTTACTCGACTAGCGGGGCCTACGAGCAGTACTTC.

J is TRBJ2-1 and V is TRBV7-9; D not certain. Trimming stripped 5 bases from V and 15 bases from J, with 11 bases between. There are 10 residues in the CDR3. The germline gives CDR1 SEHNR, CDR2 FQNEAQ (reference sequence). The CDR3 sequence is CASSVDLVFF. CDR3 DNA: TGTGCCAGCAGCGTGGATCTTGTGTTCTTC.

The chain joins TRBV19 to TRBJ2-7; 9 bases are a match to TRBD1. Germline trimming cut 4 bases from V and 7 bases from J; bases unmatched to any gene: 14. The CDR3 is 16 residues long. Germline CDR1 LNHDA, CDR2 SQIVND (reference sequence). Here the CDR3 DNA reads TGTGCCAGTAGTAAAGGACGGGACAGGGAGTTAGAAGAGCAGTACTTC. Protein: CASSKGRDRELEEQYF.

V and J are TRBV29-1 and TRBJ2-4; 11 bases line up with TRBD1. Germline lookup yields CDR1 SQVTM and CDR2 ANQGSEA. The CDR3 has 18 amino acids. V was pared by 1 base and J by 0 bases, with 8 bases of the junction left unmatched. The CDR3 loop is CSVEGGQGATLAKNIQYF. The CDR3 bases are TGCAGCGTTGAAGGCGGACAGGGGGCCACTCTAGCCAAAAACATTCAGTACTTC. Supplemented by reference TRBV29-1 and TRBJ2-4, the full variable domain reads SAVISQKPSRDICQRGTSLTIQCQVDSQVTMMFWYRQQPGQSLTLIATANQGSEATYESGFVIDKFPISRPNLTFSTLTVSNMSPEDSSIYLCSVEGGQGATLAKNIQYFGAGTRLSVL.

The chain employs TRBV25-1 and TRBJ1-1; TRBD1 matches 8 bases. CDR1 is MGHDK and CDR2 is SYGVNS in the germline V gene. CDR3 length equals 14 residues. V lost 7 bases, J lost 5 bases, and 9 bases stayed unmatched. CDR3 sequence reads: CASKTQGARTEAFF. The CDR3 DNA sequence: TGTGCCAGCAAAACCCAGGGGGCGCGGACTGAAGCTTTCTTT. Supplemented by reference TRBV25-1 and TRBJ1-1, the full variable domain reads EADIYQTPRYLVIGTGKKITLECSQTMGHDKMYWYQQDPGMELHLIHYSYGVNSTEKGDLSSESTVSRIRTEHFPLTLESARPSHTSQYLCASKTQGARTEAFFGQGTRLTVV.

The rearrangement joins TRBV11-2 to TRBJ2-7, with D perhaps TRBD1 (5 bases). The germline V gene encodes CDR1 SGHAT and CDR2 FQNNGV. CDR3 length: 14 residues. Trimming took off 6 bases at V and 0 bases at J, with 12 bases between the two ends. CDR3 residues: CASRSPGYSYEQYF. The CDR3 nucleotides read TGTGCCAGCAGGTCTCCAGGGTACTCCTACGAGCAGTACTTC. Complete variable domain (other parts from reference TRBV11-2 and TRBJ2-7): EAGVAQSPRYKIIEKRQSVAFWCNPISGHATLYWYQQILGQGPKLLIQFQNNGVVDDSQLPKDRFSAERLKGVDSTLKIQPAKLEDSAVYLCASRSPGYSYEQYFGPGTRLTVT.

The chain joins TRBV27 to TRBJ2-7; D possibly corresponds to TRBD2 (7 bases). V shed 6 bases and J shed 3 bases, with 12 bases lying between them. The CDR3 is 13 residues long. Germline V gene sequence: CDR1 MNHEY, CDR2 SMNVEV (reference sequence). The CDR3 reads CASRGEGGYEQYF. The CDR3 DNA reads as TGTGCCAGCAGAGGGGAGGGGGGCTACGAGCAGTACTTC.

This clone turned up a few times. The chain is built from TRBV14 and TRBJ1-1, with D unresolved. The CDR3 runs 13 residues. Germline V gene lookup returns CDR1 SGHDN and CDR2 FVKESK. V was cut by 4 bases and J by 2 bases, with 8 bases left in between. For the CDR3, the DNA is TGTGCCAGCAGCCTAGGAGGAAACACTGAAGCTTTCTTT. It encodes CASSLGGNTEAFF.